This is a list of T cell receptor beta chains from one sample in a study of blood T cell repertoires in COVID-19. Generated by immunoSEQ multiplex PCR, the TCRdb table keeps only in-frame clones and is missing some. The sample has about 230,000 clones; 65% to 85% are singletons. Material: peripheral blood. Receptors originate from a man older than 75 with acute or convalescent COVID-19. Both conserved end residues are part of each CDR3. Fields, in order: clone size, J gene, V gene, CDR3 protein. Clone size is stated in some rows and not others, as once, few, many or a class when expanded.

abundance: .
j_gene: TRBJ2-5
v_gene: TRBV25-1
CDR3aa: CASGSPGVRETQYF

abundance: .
j_gene: TRBJ1-1
v_gene: TRBV6-5
CDR3aa: CASSYGQKNTEAFF

abundance: .
j_gene: TRBJ2-7
v_gene: TRBV2
CDR3aa: CASTSGQGTQTEQYF

abundance: .
j_gene: TRBJ2-5
v_gene: TRBV5-1
CDR3aa: CASSTGLAGGQETQYF

abundance: .
j_gene: TRBJ2-1
v_gene: TRBV28
CDR3aa: CASGGQAWNEQFF

abundance: .
j_gene: TRBJ1-1
v_gene: TRBV6-5
CDR3aa: CASRPGQLNTEAFF

abundance: once
j_gene: TRBJ2-1
v_gene: TRBV10-3
CDR3aa: CAISDGQSSSPISEQFF

abundance: .
j_gene: TRBJ1-2
v_gene: TRBV11-2
CDR3aa: CASSHAGAKLDFGYTF

abundance: .
j_gene: TRBJ2-7
v_gene: TRBV5-1
CDR3aa: CASSLVGTGSEQYF

abundance: .
j_gene: TRBJ2-5
v_gene: TRBV5-1
CDR3aa: CASSLGSAGGQETQYF

abundance: .
j_gene: TRBJ2-3
v_gene: TRBV3-1/TRBV3-2
CDR3aa: CASRSGGATDTQYF

abundance: once
j_gene: TRBJ2-7
v_gene: TRBV5-1
CDR3aa: CASSLDSYYEQYF

abundance: .
j_gene: TRBJ2-1
v_gene: TRBV2
CDR3aa: CASSFTGYNEQFF

abundance: .
j_gene: TRBJ1-2
v_gene: TRBV2
CDR3aa: CASRLRDFNYGYTF

abundance: .
j_gene: TRBJ2-2
v_gene: TRBV5-1
CDR3aa: CASKPGALPNTGELFF

abundance: .
j_gene: TRBJ2-2
v_gene: TRBV29-1
CDR3aa: CSVGFFPGGDGTGELFF

abundance: .
j_gene: TRBJ2-3
v_gene: TRBV27
CDR3aa: CASSSLAATSTDTQYF

abundance: .
j_gene: TRBJ2-7
v_gene: TRBV6-5
CDR3aa: CASHRGGSYEQYF

abundance: few
j_gene: TRBJ1-3
v_gene: TRBV7-9
CDR3aa: CASSLQGEVSGNTIYF

abundance: .
j_gene: TRBJ2-7
v_gene: TRBV6-6
CDR3aa: CASSPPGLAMQQYF

abundance: .
j_gene: TRBJ2-7
v_gene: TRBV11-2
CDR3aa: CASSLDRSSYEQYF

abundance: .
j_gene: TRBJ2-7
v_gene: TRBV9
CDR3aa: CASSPQTGPYEQYF

abundance: .
j_gene: TRBJ2-1
v_gene: TRBV11-2
CDR3aa: CASSPTGGFWSYNEQFF

abundance: .
j_gene: TRBJ1-3
v_gene: TRBV10-3
CDR3aa: CAISESPGLGSGNTIYF

abundance: .
j_gene: TRBJ1-1
v_gene: TRBV2
CDR3aa: CASRDRGGTEAFF

abundance: .
j_gene: TRBJ2-1
v_gene: TRBV30
CDR3aa: CAWSGRSYNEQFF

abundance: .
j_gene: TRBJ2-3
v_gene: TRBV25-1
CDR3aa: CASSMAGGLSTDTQYF

abundance: .
j_gene: TRBJ2-2
v_gene: TRBV7-8
CDR3aa: CASSPGQGPGELFF

abundance: .
j_gene: TRBJ2-1
v_gene: TRBV6-6
CDR3aa: CASRLPGQGGDEQFF

abundance: .
j_gene: TRBJ2-7
v_gene: TRBV7-6
CDR3aa: CASSLASGTSGAYEQYF

abundance: .
j_gene: TRBJ2-7
v_gene: TRBV7-8
CDR3aa: CASRTPESNSYEQYF

abundance: .
j_gene: TRBJ2-4
v_gene: TRBV3-1/TRBV3-2
CDR3aa: CASSQDGLIAKNIQYF

abundance: .
j_gene: TRBJ2-7
v_gene: TRBV11-2
CDR3aa: CASSLPLRLAGKTYEQYF

abundance: .
j_gene: TRBJ2-3
v_gene: TRBV9
CDR3aa: CASSGTGLKDTQYF

abundance: .
j_gene: TRBJ1-4
v_gene: TRBV18
CDR3aa: CASSPQGAIATNEKLFF

abundance: .
j_gene: TRBJ2-5
v_gene: TRBV30
CDR3aa: CAWTQSSGETQYF

abundance: .
j_gene: TRBJ1-1
v_gene: TRBV27
CDR3aa: CASRLGGEAFF

abundance: few
j_gene: TRBJ2-7
v_gene: TRBV19
CDR3aa: CASSRDRGYEQYF

abundance: few
j_gene: TRBJ1-4
v_gene: TRBV2
CDR3aa: CASSEAGGTHNEKLFF

abundance: .
j_gene: TRBJ2-5
v_gene: TRBV2
CDR3aa: CARTQGAQETQYF

abundance: .
j_gene: TRBJ2-5
v_gene: TRBV24-1
CDR3aa: CATSDRTGGKETQYF

abundance: .
j_gene: TRBJ2-5
v_gene: TRBV7-2
CDR3aa: CASSLAGTPAQYF

abundance: .
j_gene: TRBJ2-1
v_gene: TRBV6-5
CDR3aa: CASSLSRMFHEQFF

abundance: .
j_gene: TRBJ2-7
v_gene: TRBV5-1
CDR3aa: CASSLARTGPSYEQYF

abundance: .
j_gene: TRBJ2-7
v_gene: TRBV28
CDR3aa: CASSTTSGRAYEQYF

abundance: .
j_gene: TRBJ2-2
v_gene: TRBV7-9
CDR3aa: CASSLRDRDSGELFF

abundance: .
j_gene: TRBJ2-5
v_gene: TRBV11-3
CDR3aa: CASSLGGVPGTEETQYF

abundance: .
j_gene: TRBJ2-5
v_gene: TRBV3-1/TRBV3-2
CDR3aa: CASSPTGDFETQYF

abundance: .
j_gene: TRBJ1-5
v_gene: TRBV7-8
CDR3aa: CASSFSDYSNQPQHF